Shown below are 2 T cell receptor beta chains from a single sample sequenced in a study of shared clonotypes between healthy human individuals. The protocol was immunoSEQ multiplex PCR, while the TCRdb copy is restricted to in-frame clones and leaves out a portion. The repertoire holds around 1.9 million clones, with roughly 93% as singletons. CD45RO negativity and positive selection for CCR7 defined naive CD8 cells, a population that excluded terminally differentiated effector memory CD45RA+ cells. Sequencing input: naive CD8+ T cells from PBMCs. The source of these receptors is a young man in good health. Some clones in this sample may be carry-over from other donors' samples.

The rearrangement uses TRBV18 and TRBJ2-7; D is possibly TRBD1 (6 bases). CDR1 is KGHSH and CDR2 is LQKENI in the germline V gene. V lost 3 bases to trimming and J lost 7 bases, with 16 bases between them. This CDR3 comprises 14 residues. The CDR3 sequence is CASSPSGQASEQYF. The CDR3 bases are TGTGCCAGCTCACCGTCGGGACAAGCAAGTGAGCAGTACTTC.

The chain recombines TRBV13 with TRBJ2-7; D unresolved. Germline CDR1 and CDR2: PRHDT and FYEKMQ (reference sequence). V shed 6 bases and J shed 5 bases, with 14 bases lying between them. This CDR3 has 13 amino acids. CDR3 in amino acids: CASSSNLDDEQYF. CDR3 bases: TGTGCCAGCAGTTCGAATTTAGACGACGAGCAGTACTTC.